This T cell receptor beta chain was found in a study of blood T cell repertoires in COVID-19. Study overall: Samples taken during acute and convalescent COVID-19 were collected in the United States, Italy and Spain. The cDNA or gDNA used as material had been derived from T cells, B-cell-depleted T cells, or PBMCs.

Original methodology: Estimation of nucleated cell counts relied on the amplification of reference gene primers. Profiled with immunoSEQ multiplex PCR; TCRdb holds only in-frame clones, not every one. The V and J calls and clone size come from that table; D and trimming were worked out from the DNA. The repertoire holds roughly 150,000 clones, with roughly 80% as singletons. The CDR3 covers 15 residues. Germline CDR1 SNHLY, CDR2 FYNNEI. With 5 bases clipped from V and 0 bases from J, the junction kept 3 bases outside the gene matches. Cohort placement rested on clinical history that participants reported themselves.

Sequencing input: PBMCs or T cells enriched from blood (not recorded which). V gene TRBV2 combines with J gene TRBJ1-4; 7 nucleotides match TRBD1. The TCR was taken from a woman aged 40 to 55 with acute COVID-19. The CDR3 DNA follows: TGTGCCAGCAGTCGGACAGGAGCAACTAATGAAAAACTGTTTTTT. Its translation is CASSRTGATNEKLFF.